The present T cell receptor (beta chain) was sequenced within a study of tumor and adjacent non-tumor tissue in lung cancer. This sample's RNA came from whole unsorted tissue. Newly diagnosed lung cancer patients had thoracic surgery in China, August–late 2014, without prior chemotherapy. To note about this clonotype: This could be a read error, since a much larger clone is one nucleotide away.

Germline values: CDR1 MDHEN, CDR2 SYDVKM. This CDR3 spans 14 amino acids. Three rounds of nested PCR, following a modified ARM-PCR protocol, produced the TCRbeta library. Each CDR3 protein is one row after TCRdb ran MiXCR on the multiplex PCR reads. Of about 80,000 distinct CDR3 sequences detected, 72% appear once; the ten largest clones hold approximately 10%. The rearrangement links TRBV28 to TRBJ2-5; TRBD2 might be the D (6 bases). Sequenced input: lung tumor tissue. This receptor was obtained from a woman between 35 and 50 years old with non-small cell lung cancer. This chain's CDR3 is CASSTRDSQGTQYF. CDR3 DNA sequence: TGTGCCAGCAGTACGCGGGACTCCCAAGGGACCCAGTACTTC.